The 19 T cell receptor beta chains below were found in one sample sequenced in a study of CD8+ T cells in alopecia areata. Following extraction, RNA underwent reverse transcription to cDNA, which served as the sequencing template. Libraries were prepared by immunoSEQ multiplex PCR; TCRdb keeps only in-frame clonotypes and omits some of them. The top ten clones hold approximately 1.2% of a sample with more than 75,000 clones, roughly two fifths of them seen once. The source material was CD4+ T cells sorted from blood. Receptor source: a human donor with alopecia areata.

This rearrangement joins TRBV28 to TRBJ1-2, with D unclear. V was cut by 8 bases and J by 8 bases, with 18 bases left in between. Germline V gene data show CDR1 as MDHEN and CDR2 as SYDVKM. This CDR3 has 13 residues. DNA of the CDR3: TGTGCCAGCGTAGGGCAGGTCTTGTTCGGCTACACCTTC. As protein: CASVGQVLFGYTF.

The V and J genes are TRBV7-9 and TRBJ2-5, with D hard to call. The V and J ends lost 1 base and 3 bases respectively, with 9 bases between them. The CDR3 covers 14 residues. Per germline, CDR1 SEHNR and CDR2 FQNEAQ (reference sequence). The CDR3 nucleotides read TGTGCCAGCAGCTTAGATCCGTCAGAAGAGACCCAGTACTTC. The encoded protein is CASSLDPSEETQYF.

This clone was found once. This chain joins TRBV4-1 and TRBJ1-4; maybe TRBD1 (5 bases). Trimming cost V 1 base and J 4 bases, with 16 bases left between them. CDR1 is MGHRA and CDR2 is YSYEKL in the germline V gene. The CDR3 has 17 amino acids. The DNA of the CDR3 is TGCGCCAGCAGCCAAGTCGGCCAGGGTACTAATAATGAAAAACTGTTTTTT. Translated: CASSQVGQGTNNEKLFF.

The chain is built from TRBV5-1 and TRBJ2-5; D is unresolved. The ends were cut back, 1 base at V and 3 bases at J, with 16 bases in the middle. This CDR3 has 16 amino acids. Germline V gene data show CDR1 as SGHRS and CDR2 as YFSETQ. This CDR3 is CASSLTVALTKETQYF. The CDR3 DNA reads as TGCGCCAGCAGCTTGACAGTGGCGCTGACCAAAGAGACCCAGTACTTC.

This chain joins TRBV9 and TRBJ2-2; D is uncertain. The CDR3 runs to 14 residues. V lost 3 bases to trimming and J lost 3 bases, with 9 bases between them. Germline V gene lookup returns CDR1 SGDLS and CDR2 YYNGEE. The CDR3 region is CASSADGYTGELFF. As DNA, the CDR3 is TGTGCCAGCAGCGCCGACGGATACACCGGGGAGCTGTTTTTT.

This clone was detected only a few times. V gene TRBV29-1 combines with J gene TRBJ2-1, with 7 bases identical to TRBD1. CDR3 length: 16 residues. Looked up from germline, CDR1 is SQVTM and CDR2 is ANQGSEA. Trimming at V came to 6 bases and at J to 0 bases, leaving 11 bases not matched to a gene. CDR3 in DNA: TGCAGCGTGGCCGGGACAGCCAAAAGCTCCTACAATGAGCAGTTCTTC. This encodes CSVAGTAKSSYNEQFF.

This clone showed up just a few times. The gene calls are TRBV29-1 and TRBJ1-2; 10 bases align to TRBD1. The junction had 11 bases not matched to a gene; V was cut back by 7 bases and J by 12 bases. CDR1 and CDR2 from the germline V gene are SQVTM and ANQGSEA. This CDR3 has 12 residues. DNA of the CDR3: TGCAGCGCTTTTTGGGACAGGGGATCACACACCTTC. Its protein product is CSAFWDRGSHTF.

V gene TRBV2 combines with J gene TRBJ2-5; D is possibly TRBD1 (6 bases). The CDR3 runs to 13 residues. Deletions cut 4 bases from V and 5 bases from J, with 11 bases between. CDR1 SNHLY and CDR2 FYNNEI come from the germline V gene. The CDR3 spells CASSGQAEETQYF. In DNA form, the CDR3 reads TGTGCCAGCAGTGGACAGGCAGAGGAGACCCAGTACTTC.

The chain recombines TRBV5-1 with TRBJ2-1; a possible D gene is TRBD1 (5 bases). V was trimmed by 0 bases and J by 5 bases, leaving 12 bases between them. Germline-derived CDR1 and CDR2 are SGHRS and YFSETQ. This CDR3 has 15 residues. The CDR3 DNA reads TGCGCCAGCAGCTTGGAGGCAGGGTTCCACAATGAGCAGTTCTTC. Translating gives CASSLEAGFHNEQFF.

This clone came up a few times. The CDR3 loop is CSVAMVGTSYEQYF. CDR3 coding DNA: TGCAGCGTTGCGATGGTTGGAACCTCCTACGAGCAGTACTTC. The V call is TRBV29-1, the J call TRBJ2-7; D not resolved. Trimming removed 4 bases at V and 0 bases at J, with 13 bases between. CDR3 length: 14 amino acids. Germline CDR1 SQVTM, CDR2 ANQGSEA.

This clone was detected a few times. This chain connects TRBV28 to TRBJ2-7, with unresolved D. The CDR3 loop spans 13 amino acids. Trimming left V 1 base short and J 5 bases short, with 9 bases between. Germline CDR1 reads MDHEN; CDR2 reads SYDVKM. The CDR3 sequence: CASSLSGPDEQYF. The CDR3 region has the DNA TGTGCCAGCAGTTTATCGGGTCCCGACGAGCAGTACTTC.

There are a few counts of this clone. The chain links TRBV4-3 to TRBJ1-4; D might be TRBD1 (6 bases). The V gene's germline CDR1 is LGHNA and CDR2 YSLEER. The CDR3 is 16 amino acids. Trimming pared 0 bases from V and 7 bases from J, leaving 15 bases between. CDR3 sequence reads: CASSQEMAGEGEKLFF. As DNA, the CDR3 is TGCGCCAGCAGCCAAGAGATGGCAGGGGAAGGTGAAAAACTGTTTTTT.

CDR3 in DNA: TGTGCCAGCAGTACCCGGCCGACCTACGAGCAGTACTTC. Amino acids: CASSTRPTYEQYF. The chain recombines TRBV27 with TRBJ2-5, with D unresolved. Near its end, the DNA agrees better with TRBJ2-7, so the J call may be wrong. This CDR3 is 13 amino acids long. In germline, CDR1 is MNHEY, CDR2 SMNVEV (reference sequence).

This chain uses TRBV25-1 with TRBJ1-1, with D unclear. This CDR3 has 16 amino acids. Trimming took 6 bases from V and 2 from J, leaving 19 bases between them. The germline V gene encodes CDR1 MGHDK and CDR2 SYGVNS. The DNA for the CDR3 is TGTGCCAGCAGCGCCCCTGTGGTCCTTAGCAACACTGAAGCTTTCTTT. Amino acids: CASSAPVVLSNTEAFF.

The genes are TRBV4-1 and TRBJ1-2, with D hard to call. Germline lookup yields CDR1 MGHRA and CDR2 YSYEKL. The CDR3 runs 16 residues. V was trimmed by 0 bases and J by 5 bases, leaving 16 bases between them. CDR3 sequence (DNA): TGCGCCAGCAGCCAAGATCGGGCGGATCCGACTTATGGCTACACCTTC. Its protein is CASSQDRADPTYGYTF.

The table lists this clone with a few counts. The chain uses TRBV7-9 and TRBJ1-2; 8 nucleotides match TRBD1. Germline V gene data show CDR1 as SEHNR and CDR2 as FQNEAQ (reference sequence). The CDR3 runs to 15 residues. The V and J ends lost 5 bases and 1 base, in that order; junction bases with no gene match: 6. The CDR3, as DNA: TGTGCCAGCAGCCCCAGGACAGGGTTTAACTATGGCTACACCTTC. Encoded protein: CASSPRTGFNYGYTF. The complete variable domain, with remaining parts taken from reference TRBV7-9 and TRBJ1-2, reads DTGVSQNPRHKITKRGQNVTFRCDPISEHNRLYWYRQTLGQGPEFLTYFQNEAQLEKSRLLSDRFSAERPKGSFSTLEIQRTEQGDSAMYLCASSPRTGFNYGYTFGSGTRLTVV.

The J gene is TRBJ2-5, the V gene TRBV30, with no clear D. Judging by the DNA end, TRBJ2-7 fits better; the J call may be wrong. CDR3 length: 12 amino acids. The germline V gene has CDR1 GTSNPN and CDR2 SVGIG (reference sequence). Here the CDR3 reads CAWSVGSYEQYF. CDR3 coding DNA: TGTGCCTGGAGTGTCGGCAGCTACGAGCAGTACTTC.

The chain has TRBV25-1 and TRBJ2-3, with 7 bases that match TRBD1. The trim removed 3 bases at V and 2 bases at J, leaving 5 bases unmatched. The CDR3 extends over 15 amino acids. The V gene's germline CDR1 is MGHDK and CDR2 SYGVNS. The CDR3 DNA reads TGTGCCAGCAGTGATCCGGGACAGATCACAGATACGCAGTATTTT. Translated: CASSDPGQITDTQYF.

The gene calls are TRBV9 and TRBJ2-5, with TRBD1 matching over 8 bases. The CDR3 totals 15 residues. V gave up 6 bases and J gave up 3 bases; unmatched junction bases: 10. Germline CDR1 SGDLS, CDR2 YYNGEE. For the CDR3, the DNA is TGTGCCAGCACTCGTGCTTCGGGACAGGAAGAGACCCAGTACTTC. It yields the protein CASTRASGQEETQYF.